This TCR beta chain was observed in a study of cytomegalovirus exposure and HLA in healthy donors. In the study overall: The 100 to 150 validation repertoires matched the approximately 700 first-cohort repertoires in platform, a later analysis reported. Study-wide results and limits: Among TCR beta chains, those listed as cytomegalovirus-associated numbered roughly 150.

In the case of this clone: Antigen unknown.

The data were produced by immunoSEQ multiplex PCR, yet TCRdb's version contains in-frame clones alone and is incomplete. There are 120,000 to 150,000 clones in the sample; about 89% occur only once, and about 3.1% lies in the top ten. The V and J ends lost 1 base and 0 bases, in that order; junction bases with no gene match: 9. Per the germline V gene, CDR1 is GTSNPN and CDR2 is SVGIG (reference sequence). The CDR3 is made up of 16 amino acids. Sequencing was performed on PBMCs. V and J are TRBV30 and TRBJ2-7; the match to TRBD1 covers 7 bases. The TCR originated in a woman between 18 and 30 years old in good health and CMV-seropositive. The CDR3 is CAWSGPDREFSYEQYF. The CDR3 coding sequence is TGTGCCTGGAGTGGACCCGACAGGGAATTCTCCTACGAGCAGTACTTC.